The source of this T cell receptor beta chain is a study of shared clonotypes between healthy human individuals. The CDR3 extends over 14 amino acids. The V gene's germline CDR1 is SGHNT and CDR2 YYREEE (reference sequence). Deletions cut 4 bases from V and 0 bases from J, with 11 bases between. The table came from immunoSEQ multiplex PCR; TCRdb's copy has only in-frame clones and leaves some out. The sample lists around 2.5 million clones, more than 85% seen once, with about 0.39% in the top ten. Material for sequencing was naive CD4+ T cells from PBMCs. The sample's subset: CD45RA+ positively selected. This TCR was recovered from a man younger than 30 in good health. Some clones in this sample may be carry-over from other donors' samples. V is TRBV5-4 and J is TRBJ2-7; tentatively, D is TRBD2 (5 bases). CDR3 in amino acids: CASSAGLSSYEQYF. The CDR3 DNA is TGTGCCAGCAGCGCGGGCCTGAGCTCCTACGAGCAGTACTTC.